Following are 5 T cell receptor beta chains from one sample sequenced in a study of OX40 agonist ivuxolimab in advanced cancers. The data were produced by immunoSEQ multiplex PCR, yet TCRdb's version contains in-frame clones alone and is incomplete. Among 9,500 to 12,000 clones, about 77% were seen once, and the ten largest hold around 30%. This specimen consisted of CD4+ or CD8+ T cells sorted from blood, obtained in a trial of the OX40 agonist ivuxolimab. These receptors all stem from an adult with an advanced solid tumor such as melanoma, head and neck, liver or kidney cancer.

The V and J genes are TRBV6-5 and TRBJ1-5, with D tentatively TRBD1 (6 bases). V lost 6 bases and J 0 bases, leaving 12 bases between the germline ends. The V gene's germline CDR1 is MNHEY and CDR2 SVGAGI. CDR3 length: 15 amino acids. CDR3: CASRGTGYSNQPQHF. Written as DNA, the CDR3 is TGTGCCAGCAGGGGCACAGGGTATAGCAATCAGCCCCAGCATTTT.

The V and J genes are TRBV13 and TRBJ1-1, with 12 bases that match TRBD1. V trimming: 4 bases; J trimming: 0 bases; junction bases outside the gene matches: 3. This CDR3 is 16 amino acids long. Germline CDR1 reads PRHDT; CDR2 reads FYEKMQ (reference sequence). The CDR3 DNA is TGTGCCAGCAGCTCCCGGGACAGGGGGCTGAACACTGAAGCTTTCTTT. This gives the protein CASSSRDRGLNTEAFF.

This clone was seen just once. V gene TRBV27 combines with J gene TRBJ1-1; D is possibly TRBD1 (5 bases). Trimming took off 8 bases at V and 5 bases at J, with 15 bases between the two ends. The CDR3 sequence is 13 residues long. Germline-derived CDR1 and CDR2 are MNHEY and SMNVEV (reference sequence). CDR3 nucleotides: TGTGCCAGCGCTCGGGGCAGTAGTACTGAAGCTTTCTTT. It codes for CASARGSSTEAFF.

The V gene is TRBV7-3, the J gene TRBJ2-5, with a weak D call TRBD2 (6 bases). CDR3 length: 15 residues. V was shortened by 1 base and J by 5 bases, with 14 bases between the two germline ends. The germline V gene encodes CDR1 SGHTA and CDR2 FQGTGA. CDR3 region: CASSLMGGRYETQYF. For the CDR3, the DNA is TGTGCCAGCAGCTTAATGGGAGGTCGATATGAGACCCAGTACTTC. The full variable domain, completed using reference TRBV7-3 and TRBJ2-5, is GAGVSQTPSNKVTEKGKYVELRCDPISGHTALYWYRQSLGQGPEFLIYFQGTGAADDSGLPNDRFFAVRPEGSVSTLKIQRTERGDSAVYLCASSLMGGRYETQYFGPGTRLLVL.

The chain has TRBV7-6 and TRBJ1-1, with D unresolved. Germline CDR1 reads SGHVS; CDR2 reads FNYEAQ. V lost 1 base and J 2 bases, leaving 5 bases between the germline ends. The CDR3 spans 13 residues. CDR3 in DNA: TGTGCCAGCAGCTTAGGCCATAACACTGAAGCTTTCTTT. Translation: CASSLGHNTEAFF.